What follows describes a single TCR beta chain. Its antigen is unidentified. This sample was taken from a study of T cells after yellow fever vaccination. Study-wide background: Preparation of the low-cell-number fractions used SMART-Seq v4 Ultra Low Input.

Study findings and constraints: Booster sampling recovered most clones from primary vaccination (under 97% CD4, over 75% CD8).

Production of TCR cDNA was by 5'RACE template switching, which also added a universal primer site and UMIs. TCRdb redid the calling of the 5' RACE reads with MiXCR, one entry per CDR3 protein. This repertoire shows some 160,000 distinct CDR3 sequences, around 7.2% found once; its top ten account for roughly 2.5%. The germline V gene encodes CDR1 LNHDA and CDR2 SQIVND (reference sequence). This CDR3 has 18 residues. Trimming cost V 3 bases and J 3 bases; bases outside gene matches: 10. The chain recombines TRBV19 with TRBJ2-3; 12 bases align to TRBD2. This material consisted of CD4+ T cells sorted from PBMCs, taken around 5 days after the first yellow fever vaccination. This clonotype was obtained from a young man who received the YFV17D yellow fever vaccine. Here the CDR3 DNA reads TGTGCCAGTAGTATCCTGGGGCTAGCGGGGGGGCGGACAGATACGCAGTATTTT. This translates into CASSILGLAGGRTDTQYF.